Following are 28 T cell receptor beta chains from one sample sequenced in a study of T cell changes during pregnancy in multiple sclerosis. Produced via immunoSEQ multiplex PCR; TCRdb's table is partial and in-frame only. The sample gives about 34,000 clones, about nine tenths of which show up once; about 4.5% is in the top ten. Source: CD8+ T cells from peripheral blood mononuclear cells, taken in the second trimester of pregnancy. Receptors were obtained from a female donor with multiple sclerosis, enrolled in a pregnancy study.

In this sample, this clone turned up once. This chain links TRBV4-1 with TRBJ2-2; D uncertain. Per germline, CDR1 MGHRA and CDR2 YSYEKL. CDR3 size: 15 residues. Deletions cut 1 base from V and 4 bases from J, with 10 bases between. CDR3 nucleotide sequence: TGCGCCAGCAGCCAAGGTTTGAGCGCCACCGGGGAGCTGTTTTTT. Translated: CASSQGLSATGELFF.

The chain recombines TRBV5-1 with TRBJ2-7; 7 nucleotides align to TRBD2. The CDR3 contains 16 residues. V lost 7 bases and J lost 2; bases outside the gene matches: 15. Germline V gene data show CDR1 as SGHRS and CDR2 as YFSETQ. CDR3 residues: CASRRLAENLTYEQYF. DNA of the CDR3: TGCGCCAGCCGGAGGCTAGCGGAAAATCTAACCTACGAGCAGTACTTC.

The chain combines TRBV28 with TRBJ2-3, with 7 nucleotides matching TRBD1. Germline lookup yields CDR1 MDHEN and CDR2 SYDVKM. V was pared by 6 bases and J by 3 bases, with 12 bases of the junction left unmatched. This CDR3 spans 16 amino acids. The CDR3 reads CASRQYRGLQTDTQYF. The CDR3, as DNA: TGTGCCAGCAGACAGTACAGGGGCCTCCAAACAGATACGCAGTATTTT.

As concerns this clone: At the DNA level, this CDR3 is encoded by other sequences in the same sample as well. The CDR3 sequence is CASSPGGYEQYF. Here the CDR3 DNA reads TGTGCCAGCAGCCCAGGGGGGTACGAGCAGTACTTC. The rearrangement joins TRBV9 to TRBJ2-7; D possibly corresponds to TRBD1 (7 bases). Germline values: CDR1 SGDLS, CDR2 YYNGEE. The CDR3 contains 12 residues. Trimming removed 4 bases at V and 4 bases at J, with 9 bases between.

The genes are TRBV2 and TRBJ1-3; D gene ambiguous. The germline CDR1 and CDR2 sequences are SNHLY and FYNNEI. V was trimmed by 6 bases and J by 6 bases, leaving 15 bases between them. This CDR3 is 14 amino acids long. The DNA of the CDR3 is TGTGCCAGCAGCCCGACTGCGAGGGAAAACACCATATATTTT. It codes for CASSPTARENTIYF.

This sequence joins TRBV7-2 and TRBJ1-5, with TRBD1 identical over 8 bases. The CDR3 runs 17 residues. The J segment lost 0 bases and the V segment lost 0 bases, leaving 4 bases of the junction unmatched. Germline CDR1 reads SGHTA; CDR2 reads FQGNSA. The chain's CDR3 is CASSLADRVYSNQPQHF. CDR3 nucleotide sequence: TGTGCCAGCAGCTTAGCGGACAGGGTCTATAGCAATCAGCCCCAGCATTTT.

This chain uses TRBV30 with TRBJ1-1; TRBD1 matches 8 bases. The CDR3 length is 13 residues. Germline CDR1 is GTSNPN and CDR2 is SVGIG (reference sequence). The ends lost 6 bases at V and 5 bases at J; junction bases unmatched: 8. The CDR3 here is CACTGQGRTEAFF. The CDR3 region has the DNA TGTGCCTGTACTGGACAGGGCCGGACTGAAGCTTTCTTT.

The chain carries TRBV6-5 and TRBJ2-7, with D maybe TRBD2 (6 bases). The CDR3 has 16 amino acids. CDR1 MNHEY and CDR2 SVGAGI come from the germline V gene. The ends were cut back, 0 bases at V and 3 bases at J, with 15 bases in the middle. In DNA, the CDR3 is TGTGCCAGCAGTTACTCGGGCGGGACCATAAACTACGAGCAGTACTTC. Residues: CASSYSGGTINYEQYF.

The rearrangement uses TRBV4-1 and TRBJ1-1, with TRBD1 matching over 9 bases. This CDR3 has 15 residues. V lost 1 base and J lost 4; bases outside the gene matches: 4. Germline V gene data show CDR1 as MGHRA and CDR2 as YSYEKL. This CDR3 is CASSQAMTGGTEAFF. CDR3 bases: TGCGCCAGCAGCCAAGCTATGACAGGGGGCACTGAAGCTTTCTTT.

V gene TRBV13 combines with J gene TRBJ2-1, with 8 bases fitting TRBD1. The CDR3 runs to 16 residues. V dropped 5 bases and J dropped 2; count of bases not matched to a gene: 8. Germline CDR1 and CDR2: PRHDT and FYEKMQ (reference sequence). CDR3 in amino acids: CASSPRTGWTYNEQFF. The CDR3 coding sequence is TGTGCCAGCAGCCCCCGGACAGGGTGGACCTACAATGAGCAGTTCTTC.

The chain couples TRBV11-2 to TRBJ1-5; no definite D call. This CDR3 region has 15 residues. Germline-derived CDR1 and CDR2 are SGHAT and FQNNGV. V was pared by 0 bases and J by 0 bases, with 6 bases between. The CDR3 coding sequence is TGTGCCAGCAGCTTAGAGGCTAGTAGCAATCAGCCCCAGCATTTT. The encoded protein is CASSLEASSNQPQHF. Complete variable domain (other parts from reference TRBV11-2 and TRBJ1-5): EAGVAQSPRYKIIEKRQSVAFWCNPISGHATLYWYQQILGQGPKLLIQFQNNGVVDDSQLPKDRFSAERLKGVDSTLKIQPAKLEDSAVYLCASSLEASSNQPQHFGDGTRLSIL.

The genes are TRBV2 and TRBJ2-7; a weak D match, TRBD2 (6 bases). Trimming left V 8 bases short and J 5 bases short, with 22 bases between. The V gene's germline CDR1 is SNHLY and CDR2 FYNNEI. The CDR3 length is 15 residues. CDR3 protein: CASSYGGLPLNEQYF. For the CDR3, the DNA is TGTGCCAGCTCCTATGGGGGACTTCCACTCAACGAGCAGTACTTC.

The chain is built from TRBV7-9 and TRBJ2-2, with TRBD1 as a possible D gene (6 bases). The V gene's germline CDR1 is SEHNR and CDR2 FQNEAQ (reference sequence). V lost 2 bases and J 0 bases, leaving 13 bases between the germline ends. The CDR3 covers 17 residues. CDR3 DNA sequence: TGTGCCAGCAGCTTATCGACAGGCCCTACGAACACCGGGGAGCTGTTTTTT. It codes for CASSLSTGPTNTGELFF. The variable domain in full, completed from reference TRBV7-9 and TRBJ2-2, reads DTGVSQNPRHKITKRGQNVTFRCDPISEHNRLYWYRQTLGQGPEFLTYFQNEAQLEKSRLLSDRFSAERPKGSFSTLEIQRTEQGDSAMYLCASSLSTGPTNTGELFFGEGSRLTVL.

The chain links TRBV4-3 to TRBJ2-2; no clear D. This CDR3 has 16 residues. From germline, CDR1 is LGHNA and CDR2 YSLEER. V lost 1 base and J 1 base, leaving 10 bases between the germline ends. The CDR3 DNA reads TGCGCCAGCAGCCAAGCTAACGATATGAACACCGGGGAGCTGTTTTTT. As protein: CASSQANDMNTGELFF.

The V call is TRBV29-1, the J call TRBJ2-1, with 9 bases fitting TRBD2. The CDR3 has 14 residues. The V segment lost 4 bases and the J segment 8 bases; nucleotides outside the gene matches: 9. Germline V gene lookup returns CDR1 SQVTM and CDR2 ANQGSEA. The CDR3 spells CSVGLKAGGDEQFF. The CDR3 DNA sequence: TGCAGCGTTGGCCTAAAAGCGGGAGGAGATGAGCAGTTCTTC.

This clone was observed a single time. This chain uses TRBV9 with TRBJ2-2, with a possible D match to TRBD1 (6 bases). The CDR3 spans 14 residues. In germline, CDR1 is SGDLS, CDR2 YYNGEE. The V end lost 4 bases, the J end lost 3 bases, and 10 bases lay between the germline ends. This CDR3 is CASSRGTHTGELFF. DNA of the CDR3: TGTGCCAGCAGCAGAGGGACACACACCGGGGAGCTGTTTTTT.

The rearrangement uses TRBV28 and TRBJ2-5; TRBD2 matches 8 bases. The germline V gene encodes CDR1 MDHEN and CDR2 SYDVKM. This CDR3 is built from 14 residues. Trimming cost V 6 bases and J 2 bases; bases outside gene matches: 5. Here the CDR3 DNA reads TGTGCCAGCAGCAATCGACTAGCGCAAGAGACCCAGTACTTC. Translation gives CASSNRLAQETQYF.

The chain has TRBV5-6 and TRBJ2-7; 10 bases align to TRBD1. This CDR3 has 14 residues. Germline CDR1 SGHDT, CDR2 YYEEEE. V lost 0 bases to trimming and J lost 3 bases; unmatched junction nucleotides: 0. This CDR3 reads CASSLGDRGYEQYF. The CDR3 DNA follows: TGTGCCAGCAGCTTGGGGGACAGGGGCTACGAGCAGTACTTC. Drawing the rest from reference TRBV5-6 and TRBJ2-7, the complete variable domain is DAGVTQSPTHLIKTRGQQVTLRCSPKSGHDTVSWYQQALGQGPQFIFQYYEEEERQRGNFPDRFSGHQFPNYSSELNVNALLLGDSALYLCASSLGDRGYEQYFGPGTRLTVT.

V and J are TRBV5-4 and TRBJ2-3; TRBD2 agrees at 9 bases. Looked up from germline, CDR1 is SGHNT and CDR2 is YYREEE (reference sequence). The length of the CDR3 is 16 residues. Unmatched junction bases numbered 6, after V lost 0 bases and J lost 4 bases. In nucleotides, the CDR3 is TGTGCCAGCAGCTTGGTTGGAGCGGGAGGACCAGATACGCAGTATTTT. Amino acid sequence: CASSLVGAGGPDTQYF.

The V gene is TRBV4-1, the J gene TRBJ1-1, with TRBD1 matching 9 bases. Germline CDR1 MGHRA, CDR2 YSYEKL. V lost 4 bases, J lost 3 bases, and 9 bases stayed unmatched. The CDR3 is 16 residues long. The CDR3 region is CASSPLTGGLDTEAFF. The CDR3 DNA is TGCGCCAGCAGCCCCTTGACAGGGGGGTTGGACACTGAAGCTTTCTTT.

V and J are TRBV13 and TRBJ1-2, with 8 bases fitting TRBD1. Germline-derived CDR1 and CDR2 are PRHDT and FYEKMQ (reference sequence). The CDR3 totals 15 residues. Losses at the gene ends were 5 bases for V and 0 bases for J; bases not matched to a gene: 5. The chain's CDR3 is CASSAGQGANYGYTF. The CDR3 DNA follows: TGTGCCAGCAGCGCCGGACAGGGTGCTAACTATGGCTACACCTTC.

The chain couples TRBV5-1 to TRBJ1-1, with D maybe TRBD1 (6 bases). The germline V gene encodes CDR1 SGHRS and CDR2 YFSETQ. CDR3 size: 15 residues. V gave up 1 base and J gave up 4 bases, with 14 bases separating them. The CDR3 protein is CASSLLGGLGTEAFF. DNA of the CDR3: TGCGCCAGCAGCTTGCTGGGGGGGCTGGGCACTGAAGCTTTCTTT.

The V and J genes are TRBV28 and TRBJ2-1; D unresolved. CDR3 size: 14 residues. From germline, CDR1 is MDHEN and CDR2 SYDVKM. Trimming shortened V by 10 bases and J by 6 bases, and 19 bases separated the two germline ends. The DNA for the CDR3 is TGTGCCACACATGCGGTTTTTAGAGGCAATGAGCAGTTCTTC. Protein: CATHAVFRGNEQFF.

The chain has TRBV5-4 and TRBJ2-5, with D possibly matching TRBD1 (5 bases). Looked up from germline, CDR1 is SGHNT and CDR2 is YYREEE (reference sequence). The V end was cut by 1 base, the J end by 5 bases, with 15 bases between. The CDR3 extends over 15 amino acids. CDR3 sequence: CASSLRGWGMETQYF. DNA for the CDR3: TGTGCCAGCAGCTTGAGGGGTTGGGGAATGGAGACCCAGTACTTC.

The rearrangement uses TRBV30 and TRBJ2-2; the match to TRBD1 covers 10 bases. Looked up from germline, CDR1 is GTSNPN and CDR2 is SVGIG (reference sequence). The CDR3 is 15 residues long. V shed 7 bases and J 3 bases; nucleotides not matched to a gene: 8. The CDR3 nucleotides are TGTGCCTTTACCCGGGACAGGGGTCACACCGGGGAGCTGTTTTTT. This encodes CAFTRDRGHTGELFF. Supplemented by reference TRBV30 and TRBJ2-2, the full variable domain reads SQTIHQWPATLVQPVGSPLSLECTVEGTSNPNLYWYRQAAGRGLQLLFYSVGIGQISSEVPQNLSASRPQDRQFILSSKKLLLSDSGFYLCAFTRDRGHTGELFFGEGSRLTVL.

The rearrangement links TRBV7-9 to TRBJ1-2; 8 bases match TRBD1. Germline assignment: CDR1 SEHNR and CDR2 FQNEAQ (reference sequence). The CDR3 is 16 residues long. V shed 5 bases, J shed 0 bases, and the junction held 8 bases outside the gene matches. The CDR3 spells CASSRQGQGTNYGYTF. For the CDR3, the DNA is TGTGCCAGCAGCCGACAAGGACAGGGAACTAACTATGGCTACACCTTC.

The chain has TRBV9 and TRBJ1-1, with 7 bases identical to TRBD1. CDR1 is SGDLS, CDR2 YYNGEE, per germline. The junction had 5 bases not matched to a gene; V was cut back by 3 bases and J by 3 bases. The CDR3 extends over 14 amino acids. CDR3 amino acids: CASSGTGQYTEAFF. The CDR3 DNA follows: TGTGCCAGCAGCGGTACGGGACAGTACACTGAAGCTTTCTTT.

A note on this clone: Other DNA sequences in this sample translate to the same CDR3. The V call is TRBV6-4, the J call TRBJ2-2; TRBD2 matches at 10 bases. The germline CDR1 and CDR2 sequences are MRHNA and SNTAGT. This CDR3 has 14 amino acids. V was clipped by 6 bases and J by 3 bases; unmatched bases: 1. The CDR3, as DNA: TGTGCCAGCAGCGGACTAGCGGACACCGGGGAGCTGTTTTTT. Translated, it gives CASSGLADTGELFF.